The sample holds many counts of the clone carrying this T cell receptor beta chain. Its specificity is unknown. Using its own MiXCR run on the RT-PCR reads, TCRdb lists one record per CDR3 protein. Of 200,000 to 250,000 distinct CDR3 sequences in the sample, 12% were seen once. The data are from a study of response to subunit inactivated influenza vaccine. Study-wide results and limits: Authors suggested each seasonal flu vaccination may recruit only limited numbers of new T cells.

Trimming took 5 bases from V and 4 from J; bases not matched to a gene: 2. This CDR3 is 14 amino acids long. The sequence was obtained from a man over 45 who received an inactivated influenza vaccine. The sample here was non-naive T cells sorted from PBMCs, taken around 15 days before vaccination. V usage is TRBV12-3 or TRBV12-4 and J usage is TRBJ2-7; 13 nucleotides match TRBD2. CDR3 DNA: TGTGCCAGCAGTGGACTAGCGGGAGCTTACGAGCAGTACTTC. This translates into CASSGLAGAYEQYF.